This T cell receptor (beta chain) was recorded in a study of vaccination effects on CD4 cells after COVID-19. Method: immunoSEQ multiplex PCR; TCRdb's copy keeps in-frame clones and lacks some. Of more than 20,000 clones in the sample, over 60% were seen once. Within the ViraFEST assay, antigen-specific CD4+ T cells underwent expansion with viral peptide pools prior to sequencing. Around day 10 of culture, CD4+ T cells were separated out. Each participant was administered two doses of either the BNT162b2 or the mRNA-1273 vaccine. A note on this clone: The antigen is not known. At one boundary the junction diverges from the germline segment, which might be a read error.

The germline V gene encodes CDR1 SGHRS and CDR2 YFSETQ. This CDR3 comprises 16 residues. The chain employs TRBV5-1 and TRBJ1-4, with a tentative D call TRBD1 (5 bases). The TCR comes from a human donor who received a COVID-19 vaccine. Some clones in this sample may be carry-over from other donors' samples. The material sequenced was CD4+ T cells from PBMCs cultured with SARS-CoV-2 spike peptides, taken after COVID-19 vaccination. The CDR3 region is CASSSGPGGNNERLFF. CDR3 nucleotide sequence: TGCGCCAGCAGCTCCGGACCGGGGGGGAATAATGAAAGACTGTTTTTT.